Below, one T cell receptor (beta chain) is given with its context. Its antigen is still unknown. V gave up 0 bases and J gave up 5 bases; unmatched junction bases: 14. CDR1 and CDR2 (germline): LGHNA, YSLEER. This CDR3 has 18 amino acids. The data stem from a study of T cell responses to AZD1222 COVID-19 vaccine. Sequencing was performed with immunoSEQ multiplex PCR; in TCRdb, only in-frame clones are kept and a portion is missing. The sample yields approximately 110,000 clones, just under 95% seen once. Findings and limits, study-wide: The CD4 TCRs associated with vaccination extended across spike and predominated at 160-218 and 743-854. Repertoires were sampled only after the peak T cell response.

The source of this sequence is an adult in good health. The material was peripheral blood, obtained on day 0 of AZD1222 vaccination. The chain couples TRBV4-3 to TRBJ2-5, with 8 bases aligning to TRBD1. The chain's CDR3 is CASSQEWETGVLDETQYF. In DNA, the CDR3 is TGCGCCAGCAGCCAAGAGTGGGAGACAGGGGTTTTGGACGAGACCCAGTACTTC.